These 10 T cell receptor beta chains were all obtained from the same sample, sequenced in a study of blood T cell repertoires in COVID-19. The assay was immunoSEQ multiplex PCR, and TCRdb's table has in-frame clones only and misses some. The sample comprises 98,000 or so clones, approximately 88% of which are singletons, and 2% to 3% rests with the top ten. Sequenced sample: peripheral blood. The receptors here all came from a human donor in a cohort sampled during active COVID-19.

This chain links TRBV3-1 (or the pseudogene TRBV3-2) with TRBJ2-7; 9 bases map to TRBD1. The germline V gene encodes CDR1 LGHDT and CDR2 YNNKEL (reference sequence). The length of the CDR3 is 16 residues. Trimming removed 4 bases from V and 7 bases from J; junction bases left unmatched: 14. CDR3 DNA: TGTGCCAGCAGCCCCAACCCGTCGACAGGGGGGAGGGAGCAGTACTTC. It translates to CASSPNPSTGGREQYF.

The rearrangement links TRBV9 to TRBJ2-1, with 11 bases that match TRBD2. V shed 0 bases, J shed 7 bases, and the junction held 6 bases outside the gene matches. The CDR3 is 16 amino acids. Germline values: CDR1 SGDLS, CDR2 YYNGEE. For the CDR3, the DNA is TGTGCCAGCAGCGTAGGAAATAGCGGGGGGGTTAATGAGCAGTTCTTC. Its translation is CASSVGNSGGVNEQFF.

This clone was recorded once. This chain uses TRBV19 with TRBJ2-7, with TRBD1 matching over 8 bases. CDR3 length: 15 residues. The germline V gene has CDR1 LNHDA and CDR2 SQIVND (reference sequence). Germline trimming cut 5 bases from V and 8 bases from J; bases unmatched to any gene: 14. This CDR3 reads CASSSRTGPEGKQYF. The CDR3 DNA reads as TGTGCCAGTAGTTCGCGGACAGGGCCCGAGGGAAAGCAGTACTTC. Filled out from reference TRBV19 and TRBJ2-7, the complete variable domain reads DGGITQSPKYLFRKEGQNVTLSCEQNLNHDAMYWYRQDPGQGLRLIYYSQIVNDFQKGDIAEGYSVSREKKESFPLTVTSAQKNPTAFYLCASSSRTGPEGKQYFGPGTRLTVT.

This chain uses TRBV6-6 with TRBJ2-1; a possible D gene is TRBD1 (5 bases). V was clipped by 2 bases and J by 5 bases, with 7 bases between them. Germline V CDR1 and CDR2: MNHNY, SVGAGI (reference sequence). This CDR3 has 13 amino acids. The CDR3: CASSYARDNEQFF. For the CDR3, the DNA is TGTGCCAGCAGTTACGCCAGGGACAATGAGCAGTTCTTC.

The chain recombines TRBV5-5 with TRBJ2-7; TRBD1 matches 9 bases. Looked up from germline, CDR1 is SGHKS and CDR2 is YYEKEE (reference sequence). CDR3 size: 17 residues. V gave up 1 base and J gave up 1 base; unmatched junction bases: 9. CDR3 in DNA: TGTGCCAGCAGCTTGAAAATCGGGACAGGGCGGTCCTACGAGCAGTACTTC. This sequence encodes CASSLKIGTGRSYEQYF.

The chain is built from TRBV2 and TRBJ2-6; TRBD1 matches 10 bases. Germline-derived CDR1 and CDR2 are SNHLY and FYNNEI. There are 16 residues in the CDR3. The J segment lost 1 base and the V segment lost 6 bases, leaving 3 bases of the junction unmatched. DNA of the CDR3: TGTGCCAGCAGGGGACAGGGGTTATCTGGGGCCAACGTCCTGACTTTC. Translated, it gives CASRGQGLSGANVLTF.

CDR3 amino acids: CASSLSSTGSYGYTF. Written as DNA, the CDR3 is TGTGCCAGCAGTTTATCATCCACAGGGAGCTATGGCTACACCTTC. J is TRBJ1-2 and V is TRBV28; weak D call: TRBD1 (6 bases). From germline, CDR1 is MDHEN and CDR2 SYDVKM. There are 15 residues in the CDR3. The V end lost 1 base, the J end lost 4 bases, and 13 bases lay between the germline ends.

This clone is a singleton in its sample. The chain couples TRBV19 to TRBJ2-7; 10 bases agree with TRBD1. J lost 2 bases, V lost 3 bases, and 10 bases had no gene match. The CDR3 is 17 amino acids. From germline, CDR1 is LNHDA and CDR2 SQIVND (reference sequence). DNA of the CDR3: TGTGCCAGTAGTATCCCGGGACAGGGGATGAAGCCCTACGAGCAGTACTTC. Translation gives CASSIPGQGMKPYEQYF.

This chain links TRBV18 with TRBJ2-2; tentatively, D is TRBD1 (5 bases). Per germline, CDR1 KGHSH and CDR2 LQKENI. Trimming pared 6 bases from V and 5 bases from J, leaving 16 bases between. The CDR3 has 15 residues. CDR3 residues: CASSGPPFGTGELFF. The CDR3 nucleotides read TGTGCCAGCTCGGGGCCCCCCTTTGGGACCGGGGAGCTGTTTTTT.

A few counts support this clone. The CDR3 protein is CASSYPGTGLARETQYF. The CDR3 nucleotides read TGTGCCAGCAGTTACCCGGGGACAGGGCTAGCGCGAGAGACCCAGTACTTC. V is TRBV6-2 or TRBV6-3 and J is TRBJ2-5, with 9 bases that match TRBD1. Germline V gene lookup returns CDR1 MNHEY and CDR2 SVGEGT. The CDR3 consists of 17 residues. V trimming: 2 bases; J trimming: 4 bases; junction bases outside the gene matches: 11.